What follows is one T cell receptor (beta chain) and its context. What it binds is not known. Some clones are missing from TCRdb's copy, which holds only in-frame ones; the method was immunoSEQ multiplex PCR. The sample holds about 97,000 clones; roughly 91% are singletons and the top ten take 7.5%. V lost 2 bases, J lost 5 bases, and 15 bases lay in between. CDR1 and CDR2 from the germline V gene are MDHEN and SYDVKM. CDR3 length: 15 amino acids. The data stem from a study of T cell responses to AZD1222 COVID-19 vaccine. Overall study findings and caveats: Most donors were white British, females outnumbered males, and clonal diversity was possibly underestimated.

The TCR originated in an adult in good health. V and J are TRBV28 and TRBJ2-5; weak D call: TRBD1 (6 bases). Here the sequenced sample was peripheral blood, taken on day 0 of AZD1222 vaccination. CDR3 coding DNA: TGTGCCAGCAGTTTAAGGGGGTTCTCAGGTGAGACCCAGTACTTC. Translating gives CASSLRGFSGETQYF.